Shown below are 21 T cell receptor beta chains from a single sample sequenced in a study of T cells after yellow fever vaccination. One entry per CDR3 protein, called by TCRdb with MiXCR from the 5' RACE reads. This sample has about 260,000 distinct CDR3 sequences, with 10% to 15% found just once. Sample: CD4+ T cells sorted from PBMCs, taken 45 days after the yellow fever booster vaccination. These receptors all stem from a young man who received the YFV17D yellow fever vaccine.

This clonotype was seen a handful of times. The chain uses TRBV25-1 and TRBJ2-7; D is ambiguous. V lost 2 bases, J lost 8 bases, and 7 bases lay in between. CDR1 and CDR2 (germline): MGHDK, SYGVNS. The CDR3 length is 11 residues. The CDR3 sequence: CASSETTQQYF. CDR3 DNA sequence: TGTGCCAGCAGTGAAACAACCCAGCAGTACTTC.

The rearrangement joins TRBV20-1 to TRBJ1-2, with a weak D call TRBD1 (5 bases). Trimming took 6 bases from V and 5 from J, leaving 19 bases between them. The CDR3 is 14 residues long. From germline, CDR1 is DFQATT and CDR2 SNEGSKA (reference sequence). CDR3 DNA sequence: TGCAGTGCCTTCCGGGGCGGAGCCCTGTATGGCTACACCTTC. The encoded protein is CSAFRGGALYGYTF.

This clonotype came up many times. This sequence joins TRBV9 and TRBJ2-3; D is ambiguous. Per germline, CDR1 SGDLS and CDR2 YYNGEE. V dropped 0 bases and J dropped 5 bases, with 13 bases sitting between them. The CDR3 spans 15 residues. CDR3 loop: CASSVGTALGDTQYF. The CDR3 nucleotides read TGTGCCAGCAGCGTAGGAACAGCCCTTGGAGATACGCAGTATTTT.

There are a few counts of this clonotype. The chain has TRBV9 and TRBJ1-2; D is ambiguous. Germline V CDR1 and CDR2: SGDLS, YYNGEE. V was shortened by 0 bases and J by 6 bases, with 9 bases between the two germline ends. The CDR3 extends over 13 amino acids. CDR3 sequence (DNA): TGTGCCAGCAGCGTAGCTCCAAAAGATGGCTACACCTTC. Its protein is CASSVAPKDGYTF.

This clonotype was detected only a few times. J is TRBJ2-7 and V is TRBV7-9; tentative D call: TRBD1 (5 bases). Germline CDR1 SEHNR, CDR2 FQNEAQ (reference sequence). This CDR3 has 14 residues. V lost 5 bases to trimming and J lost 0 bases, with 11 bases between them. CDR3 region: CASSPWGSSYEQYF. As DNA, the CDR3 is TGTGCCAGCAGCCCCTGGGGCTCCTCCTACGAGCAGTACTTC.

Points on this clonotype: An end of the junction differs from the germline gene, which may be a read error. This chain links TRBV7-9 with TRBJ2-7, with unresolved D. The CDR3 runs 13 residues. CDR1 is SEHNR and CDR2 is FQNEAQ in the germline V gene (reference sequence). CDR3 protein: CASSLDTEYGQYF. CDR3 in DNA: TGTGCCAGCAGCTTAGACACAGAGTACGGGCAGTACTTC.

This clonotype appeared a few times. This chain joins TRBV7-2 and TRBJ2-1, with no clear D. Per germline, CDR1 SGHTA and CDR2 FQGNSA. V lost 1 base, J lost 6 bases, and 10 bases lay in between. CDR3 length: 14 residues. The CDR3 bases are TGTGCCAGCAGCTTAGTTGATCGGGTCAATGAGCAGTTCTTC. Translating it yields CASSLVDRVNEQFF.

Turning to this clonotype: A read error may be the cause here, since a much bigger clone is one base away. V usage is TRBV5-4 and J usage is TRBJ2-7, with TRBD1 as a possible D gene (6 bases). Germline CDR1 reads SGHNT; CDR2 reads YYREEE (reference sequence). Trimming removed 0 bases from V and 8 bases from J, with 12 bases in between. The CDR3 runs to 13 residues. CDR3 sequence: CASSLDREYKQYF. CDR3 in DNA: TGTGCCAGCAGCTTGGACAGGGAGTACAAGCAGTACTTC.

This chain uses TRBV20-1 with TRBJ2-7; D is ambiguous. Per germline, CDR1 DFQATT and CDR2 SNEGSKA (reference sequence). Trimming pared 1 base from V and 4 bases from J, leaving 8 bases between. CDR3 length: 12 amino acids. CDR3 in DNA: TGCAGTGCTAGAGCTCCTACTTACGAGCAGTACTTC. Its translation: CSARAPTYEQYF.

The chain recombines TRBV5-1 with TRBJ1-3; 7 positions match TRBD1. This CDR3 region has 15 residues. Trimming cost V 4 bases and J 2 bases; bases outside gene matches: 6. From germline, CDR1 is SGHRS and CDR2 YFSETQ. The CDR3 DNA follows: TGCGCCAGCAGCGAGACAGGGTGGACTGGAAACACCATATATTTT. Translation gives CASSETGWTGNTIYF.

The chain recombines TRBV3-1 with TRBJ2-7; 7 bases agree with TRBD2. There are 13 residues in the CDR3. V lost 9 bases, J lost 2 bases, and 7 bases stayed unmatched. CDR1 is LGHDT, CDR2 YNNKEL, per germline (reference sequence). CDR3 residues: CASQTSAAYEQYF. DNA of the CDR3: TGTGCCAGTCAAACTAGCGCGGCCTACGAGCAGTACTTC.

The V and J genes are TRBV12-3 or TRBV12-4 and TRBJ1-1; the match to TRBD1 covers 9 bases. After removal of 5 bases from V and 6 bases from J, the junction contained 10 bases not matched to a gene. The CDR3 extends over 15 amino acids. In DNA, the CDR3 is TGTGCCAGCAGTACAGGGGGCTCAATCATGGCTGAAGCTTTCTTT. Encoded protein: CASSTGGSIMAEAFF.

The table lists this clonotype with a few counts. The chain joins TRBV20-1 to TRBJ2-1; D is unresolved. The CDR3 is 12 amino acids. Trimming left V 4 bases short and J 4 bases short, with 8 bases between. Looked up from germline, CDR1 is DFQATT and CDR2 is SNEGSKA (reference sequence). The CDR3 DNA reads as TGCAGTGCTATTGGTTCTTACAATGAGCAGTTCTTC. It codes for CSAIGSYNEQFF.

There are a few counts of this clonotype. This chain joins TRBV7-9 and TRBJ2-2; tentative D call: TRBD2 (6 bases). V was pared by 2 bases and J by 2 bases, with 12 bases between. CDR1 and CDR2 (germline): SEHNR, FQNEAQ (reference sequence). This CDR3 has 16 amino acids. CDR3 bases: TGTGCCAGCAGCTTATCGGGGGTTACTAACACCGGGGAGCTGTTTTTT. It codes for CASSLSGVTNTGELFF.

The sample holds a few counts of this clonotype. The chain has TRBV5-1 and TRBJ2-3, with D hard to call. Germline V CDR1 and CDR2: SGHRS, YFSETQ. Trimming left V 4 bases short and J 2 bases short, with 17 bases between. The CDR3 is made up of 16 amino acids. The CDR3 nucleotides are TGCGCCAGCAGCCCCTCCGGAAGGTCTCACACAGATACGCAGTATTTT. Translating it yields CASSPSGRSHTDTQYF.

This clonotype was recorded a few times. This chain links TRBV7-9 with TRBJ2-7, with TRBD1 matching over 8 bases. J lost 6 bases, V lost 3 bases, and 1 base had no gene match. From germline, CDR1 is SEHNR and CDR2 FQNEAQ (reference sequence). The CDR3 runs 12 residues. The CDR3 sequence: CASSFQGAEQYF. DNA for the CDR3: TGTGCCAGCAGCTTCCAGGGGGCCGAGCAGTACTTC.

The gene calls are TRBV11-2 and TRBJ2-3; 7 bases are shared with TRBD2. Germline assignment: CDR1 SGHAT and CDR2 FQNNGV. After removal of 6 bases from V and 5 bases from J, the junction contained 8 bases not matched to a gene. The CDR3 is 14 amino acids. This CDR3 reads CASRHIAGKDTQYF. The CDR3 DNA reads as TGTGCCAGCAGACATATAGCGGGTAAAGATACGCAGTATTTT.

DNA for the CDR3: TGTGCCAGCAGCCGACGTGAGGGGAAACTAACTGAAAAACTGTTTTTT. This sequence encodes CASSRREGKLTEKLFF. The chain uses TRBV7-8 and TRBJ1-4, with D perhaps TRBD1 (5 bases). The CDR3 covers 16 residues. The germline V gene encodes CDR1 SGHVS and CDR2 FQNEAQ. V shed 5 bases and J shed 7 bases, with 20 bases lying between them.

The chain joins TRBV12-3 or TRBV12-4 to TRBJ2-2, with a tentative D call TRBD2 (6 bases). The CDR3 spans 12 residues. V lost 5 bases, J lost 6 bases, and 7 bases lay in between. The CDR3 is CASSGTAGELFF. As DNA, the CDR3 is TGTGCCAGCAGTGGGACTGCCGGGGAGCTGTTTTTT.

This clonotype was counted between two and nine times. This chain links TRBV20-1 with TRBJ2-2; D possibly uses TRBD1 or TRBD2 (5 bases each). CDR3 size: 16 residues. Trimming took 5 bases from V and 5 from J, leaving 21 bases between them. The germline V gene encodes CDR1 DFQATT and CDR2 SNEGSKA (reference sequence). DNA of the CDR3: TGCAGTGCTTATCAGGGTGGGCCCAGAGGGACCGGGGAGCTGTTTTTT. Amino acid sequence: CSAYQGGPRGTGELFF.

This clonotype has only a few counts. The V and J genes are TRBV4-3 and TRBJ2-7; perhaps TRBD2 as D (6 bases). Germline CDR1 and CDR2: LGHNA and YSLEER. The CDR3 length is 13 residues. V lost 0 bases, J lost 7 bases, and 10 bases lay in between. CDR3 in DNA: TGCGCCAGCAGCCAAGAAGCGGGTGGGGAGCAGTACTTC. Its translation is CASSQEAGGEQYF.